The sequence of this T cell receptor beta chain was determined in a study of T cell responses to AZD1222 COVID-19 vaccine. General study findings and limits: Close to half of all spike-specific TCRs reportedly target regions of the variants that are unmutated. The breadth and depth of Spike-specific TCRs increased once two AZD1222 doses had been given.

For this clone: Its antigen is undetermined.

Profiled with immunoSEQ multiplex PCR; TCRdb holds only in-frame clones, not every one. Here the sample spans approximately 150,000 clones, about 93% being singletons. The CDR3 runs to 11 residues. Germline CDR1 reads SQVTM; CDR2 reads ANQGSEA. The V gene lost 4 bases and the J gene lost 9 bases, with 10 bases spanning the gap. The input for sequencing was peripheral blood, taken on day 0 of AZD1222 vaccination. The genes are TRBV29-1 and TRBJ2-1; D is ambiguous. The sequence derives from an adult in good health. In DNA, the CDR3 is TGCAGCGTTGGAATGATTGCTGAGCAGTTCTTC. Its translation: CSVGMIAEQFF.